These T cell receptor beta chains were read from a single sample in a study of T cell changes during pregnancy in multiple sclerosis. Method: immunoSEQ multiplex PCR; TCRdb's copy keeps in-frame clones and lacks some. The sample has some 80,000 clones, about 90% seen once; the top ten hold 2.6%. Sample: peripheral blood, taken before pregnancy. All receptors come from a female donor with multiple sclerosis, enrolled in a pregnancy study. CDR3s include the opening cysteine and the closing phenylalanine or tryptophan. Each record gives: V gene, clone size, J gene, D gene, CDR3 DNA, CDR3 protein. D genes are given only for firm matches. Some rows mark clone size as missing; the rest say once, few, many or name a class of expanded clone.

TRBV2	few	TRBJ2-2	TRBD1	TGTGCCAGCGGACGACAGGGATACACCGGGGAGCTGTTTTTT	CASGRQGYTGELFF
TRBV2	NA	TRBJ2-1	TRBD2	TGTGCCAGCAGTGGAATGGCGGGAGGGTTTTACAATGAGCAGTTCTTC	CASSGMAGGFYNEQFF
TRBV5-4	NA	TRBJ2-1	NA	TGTGCCAGCAGTTTTGCTTGGAACTTACAGGGCGGGAGAGGCAATGAGCAGTTCTTC	CASSFAWNLQGGRGNEQFF
TRBV10-3	NA	TRBJ2-2	TRBD2	TGTGCCTCCAACGGACTAGCGGGGTTCGCGAACACCGGGGAGCTGTTTTTT	CASNGLAGFANTGELFF
TRBV4-1	NA	TRBJ2-1	TRBD2	TGCGCCAGCAGCCAAGTAATAGCGGGGGAGCAGTTCTTC	CASSQVIAGEQFF
TRBV28	once	TRBJ1-1	TRBD1	TGTGCCAGCAGTTTAATCGGGACAGACAGGGGGGCGTATATGAACACTGAAGCTTTCTTT	CASSLIGTDRGAYMNTEAFF
TRBV6-5	NA	TRBJ1-1	NA	TGTGCCAGCAGAACCGTCCCGGGACACGTTGAAGCTTTCTTT	CASRTVPGHVEAFF
TRBV9	NA	TRBJ2-3	NA	TGTGCCAGCAGCGATGGCCCTCGCGATACGCAGTATTTT	CASSDGPRDTQYF
TRBV11-3	NA	TRBJ2-3	TRBD2	TGTGCCAGCAGCTTCACCGCGGGAGGGCCCTCAGATACGCAGTATTTT	CASSFTAGGPSDTQYF
TRBV9	NA	TRBJ2-2	TRBD1	TGTGCCAGCAGCACAGGGGACAGACCCACCGGGGAGCTGTTTTTT	CASSTGDRPTGELFF
TRBV7-2	NA	TRBJ2-3	NA	TGTGCCAGCAGCTTACCAGTGGGCACTAGCACAGATACGCAGTATTTT	CASSLPVGTSTDTQYF
TRBV7-9	few	TRBJ2-2	NA	TGTGCCAGCAGCTTAGGAGGGACCGGGGAGCTGTTTTTT	CASSLGGTGELFF
TRBV2	NA	TRBJ1-2	TRBD1	TGTGCCAGCAGTGAGGGATCCGGACAGGGGGTTTTTGGCTACACCTTC	CASSEGSGQGVFGYTF
TRBV7-2	NA	TRBJ2-1	TRBD2	TGTGCCAGCAGCTTGTTCGGGCCCGGACTAGCGGGTTACAATGAGCAGTTCTTC	CASSLFGPGLAGYNEQFF
TRBV9	NA	TRBJ2-2	TRBD2	TGTGCCAGCAGCGTAGAAACATCGGGGGGCGGGGAGCTGTTTTTT	CASSVETSGGGELFF
TRBV10-3	NA	TRBJ2-7	NA	TGTGCCATCAGTGAGTCGGGACTGAGCGAGCAGTACTTC	CAISESGLSEQYF
TRBV25-1	NA	TRBJ1-1	NA	TGTGCCAGCAGTGTAAGGGGATGGAGTGGGACTGAAGCTTTCTTT	CASSVRGWSGTEAFF
TRBV9	NA	TRBJ1-1	NA	TGTGCCAGCAGCGTGGGTGGCCGGGGCACTGAAGCTTTCTTT	CASSVGGRGTEAFF
TRBV5-1	NA	TRBJ2-3	TRBD2	TGCGCCAGCAGCTCCACTAGCGGGAGGGCGACAGATACGCAGTATTTT	CASSSTSGRATDTQYF
TRBV2	NA	TRBJ2-7	NA	TGTGCCAGTCGGAGCTCCTACGAGCAGTACTTC	CASRSSYEQYF
TRBV18	NA	TRBJ2-7	TRBD1	TGTGCCAGCTCACAGGGACAGGCGAACGAGCAGTACTTC	CASSQGQANEQYF
TRBV28	NA	TRBJ1-1	NA	TGTGCCAGCAGTTACAGGGTTCGGGTCGCTGAAGCTTTCTTT	CASSYRVRVAEAFF
TRBV29-1	NA	TRBJ2-7	TRBD1	TGCAGCGTTAACGGACAGGCTGAATACGAGCAGTACTTC	CSVNGQAEYEQYF
TRBV30	NA	TRBJ1-6	TRBD1	TGTGCCTGCAGTACGGGACAGGGACATTCACCCCTCCACTTT	CACSTGQGHSPLHF
TRBV28	NA	TRBJ1-1	TRBD1	TGTGCCAGCAGTTCCGTTCCGTCGGTAGCGGGACAGGGGGAGACTGAAGCTTTCTTT	CASSSVPSVAGQGETEAFF
TRBV9	NA	TRBJ2-7	TRBD2	TGTGCCAGCAGCGTATCCAGCGGGAGTACCTACGAGCAGTACTTC	CASSVSSGSTYEQYF
TRBV4-1	NA	TRBJ2-7	NA	TGCGCCAGCAGCCAAGAGCAGGGGACCTACGAGCAGTACTTC	CASSQEQGTYEQYF
TRBV29-1	once	TRBJ2-1	TRBD2	TGCAGCGCCCCTAGCGGGCGACACAATGAGCAGTTCTTC	CSAPSGRHNEQFF
TRBV30	once	TRBJ1-2	TRBD1	TGTGCCTGGAGACCACAGGGGGCGGGTGGCTACACCTTC	CAWRPQGAGGYTF
TRBV10-3	NA	TRBJ2-7	NA	TGTGCCTCCAAGGACAGTACCTACGAGCAGTACTTC	CASKDSTYEQYF
TRBV19	few	TRBJ1-5	TRBD1	TGTGCCAGTGCGGGACAGGGGCGGGATCAGCCCCAGCATTTT	CASAGQGRDQPQHF
TRBV4-2	NA	TRBJ1-3	NA	TGTGCCAGCAGCCAAGAGGGGGGGGTGAGCTCTGGAAACACCATATATTTT	CASSQEGGVSSGNTIYF
TRBV6-5	NA	TRBJ2-7	NA	TGTGCCAGCAGTCCCCACCAGCAGGGTGGTGGGGAGCAGTACTTC	CASSPHQQGGGEQYF
TRBV28	NA	TRBJ2-2	NA	TGTGCCAGCAGTTTAGACTCCCTGGACGGGGAGCTGTTTTTT	CASSLDSLDGELFF
TRBV30	NA	TRBJ1-2	NA	TGTGCCTGGAGTGAAGAGAACTATGGCTACACCTTC	CAWSEENYGYTF
TRBV6-9	NA	TRBJ2-7	NA	TGTGCCAGCAGTGTCCTGTCGGGGGTGCTCCCCGAATCCTACGAGCAGTACTTC	CASSVLSGVLPESYEQYF
TRBV9	NA	TRBJ2-5	NA	TGTGCCAGCGAGGAAATCTCTCAAGAGACCCAGTACTTC	CASEEISQETQYF
TRBV5-1	NA	TRBJ2-3	TRBD2	TGCGCCAGCAGCGGTGGAGCGGGAGGGATGGGGCGCACAGATACGCAGTATTTT	CASSGGAGGMGRTDTQYF
TRBV6-5	NA	TRBJ2-7	NA	TGTGCCAGCGCCAGGGCTCGTTATTCCTACGAGCAGTACTTC	CASARARYSYEQYF
TRBV5-6	NA	TRBJ2-7	NA	TGTGCCAGCAGCTTGTTCCTTGGCGGGAAGACCTACGAGCAGTACTTC	CASSLFLGGKTYEQYF
TRBV30	NA	TRBJ2-5	NA	TGTGCCTGGAGTCCCATTGGGAGGCTACAAGAGACCCAGTACTTC	CAWSPIGRLQETQYF
TRBV18	NA	TRBJ2-2	TRBD2	TGTGCCAGCTCACCCCGCACTAGCGGGAGATGGAGCGGGGAGCTGTTTTTT	CASSPRTSGRWSGELFF
TRBV28	NA	TRBJ1-2	TRBD1	TGTGCCAGCAGTACGAGAACAGGGGCCAACTATGGCTACACCTTC	CASSTRTGANYGYTF
TRBV27	once	TRBJ2-2	NA	TGTGCCAGCAGTTTAGGGGGCAGAGCCTACACCGGGGAGCTGTTTTTT	CASSLGGRAYTGELFF
TRBV29-1	NA	TRBJ2-5	TRBD2	TGCAGCGTAACAGCGGGAGGGCCTTCGGAGACCCAGTACTTC	CSVTAGGPSETQYF
TRBV4-3	NA	TRBJ2-1	TRBD2	TGCGCCAGCAGCCAAGGACTAGCGGGAGGGTTCAATGAGCAGTTCTTC	CASSQGLAGGFNEQFF
TRBV9	NA	TRBJ2-1	TRBD2	TGTGCCAGCAGCGTGGGGACTAGCGGGATTGATGAGCAGTTCTTC	CASSVGTSGIDEQFF
TRBV19	NA	TRBJ1-4	NA	TGTGCCAGTAGGGCGGGGCCTGCAACTAATGAAAAACTGTTTTTT	CASRAGPATNEKLFF
TRBV4-1	NA	TRBJ2-3	NA	TGCGCCAGCAGCCAAGATGTAGGGGGGAGGGCGTCAGATACGCAGTATTTT	CASSQDVGGRASDTQYF
TRBV28	once	TRBJ2-1	NA	TGTGCCAGCAGACAACCCACATCCGGGACAACGATGTACAATGAGCAGTTCTTC	CASRQPTSGTTMYNEQFF
TRBV5-4	NA	TRBJ1-3	TRBD1	TGTGCCAGCAGCTTGGGGGGGACAGACTCTGGAAACACCATATATTTT	CASSLGGTDSGNTIYF
TRBV28	NA	TRBJ1-1	NA	TGTGCCAGCAGGAGATATAACACTGAAGCTTTCTTT	CASRRYNTEAFF